This T cell receptor (beta chain) was found in a study of shared clonotypes between healthy human individuals. Study conclusions and caveats: Some clonotypes were shared by all four sorted-subset donors, while others were not shared. The non-shared ones had lower generation probabilities than the shared ones.

Sequenced by immunoSEQ multiplex PCR; TCRdb stores in-frame clones only, minus some. The repertoire has roughly 2.6 million clones, just over 90% of them found once; the top ten carry over 0.12%. For this clone: Its antigen is unknown.

The CDR3 is made up of 16 amino acids. Trimming cost V 4 bases and J 4 bases; bases outside gene matches: 8. Germline-derived CDR1 and CDR2 are MNHEY and SMNVEV (reference sequence). Sequencing input: naive CD4+ T cells sorted from blood. The sample's subset: CD45RA+ positively selected. The clonotype originates from a young man in good health. The chain employs TRBV27 and TRBJ2-1, with 9 nucleotides matching TRBD1. CDR3 in amino acids: CASSSNRGHGYNEQFF. The DNA of the CDR3 is TGTGCCAGCAGTTCTAACAGGGGGCATGGGTACAATGAGCAGTTCTTC.